The 12 T cell receptor beta chains below all came from one sample that was sequenced in a study of OX40 agonist ivuxolimab in advanced cancers. Assay: immunoSEQ multiplex PCR; the TCRdb copy retains only in-frame clones and omits some. The repertoire holds some 20,000 clones, about 74% seen once, with 26% in the top ten. The sequencing used CD4+ or CD8+ T cells sorted from blood, collected in a trial of the OX40 agonist ivuxolimab. These receptor sequences come from an adult with an advanced solid tumor such as melanoma, head and neck, liver or kidney cancer.

This clone appeared once. This chain connects TRBV2 to TRBJ2-4; D is uncertain. The CDR3 has 16 residues. V shed 6 bases and J shed 2 bases, with 17 bases lying between them. The germline gives CDR1 SNHLY, CDR2 FYNNEI. CDR3 residues: CASSDGLAHTKNIQYF. As DNA, the CDR3 is TGTGCCAGCAGCGACGGTCTGGCACACACCAAAAACATTCAGTACTTC.

V and J are TRBV19 and TRBJ1-1; D unresolved. Trimming stripped 5 bases from V and 1 base from J, with 8 bases between. This CDR3 comprises 13 residues. CDR1 is LNHDA, CDR2 SQIVND, per germline (reference sequence). The CDR3 protein is CASSPTRNTEAFF. The DNA for the CDR3 is TGTGCCAGTAGTCCGACAAGGAACACTGAAGCTTTCTTT.

V is TRBV5-4 and J is TRBJ2-3; maybe TRBD2 (5 bases). This CDR3 contains 16 residues. Trimming removed 3 bases from V and 6 bases from J, with 20 bases in between. Germline lookup yields CDR1 SGHNT and CDR2 YYREEE (reference sequence). CDR3 DNA: TGTGCCAGCAGCTACGGGATCACCCTAATCCCCGATACGCAGTATTTT. Its protein is CASSYGITLIPDTQYF.

This rearrangement joins TRBV27 to TRBJ2-3; 9 positions match TRBD2. The CDR3 contains 15 residues. The V segment lost 0 bases and the J segment 8 bases; nucleotides outside the gene matches: 6. The V gene's germline CDR1 is MNHEY and CDR2 SMNVEV (reference sequence). The CDR3 spells CASSLSSGRYGTQYF. The CDR3 DNA follows: TGTGCCAGCAGTTTATCTAGCGGGAGATACGGTACGCAGTATTTT.

The chain couples TRBV5-1 to TRBJ2-1; TRBD2 agrees at 8 bases. Germline V gene data show CDR1 as SGHRS and CDR2 as YFSETQ. The CDR3 has 14 residues. The junction had 9 bases not matched to a gene; V was cut back by 4 bases and J by 9 bases. CDR3 DNA: TGCGCCAGCAGCGAACCGACTAGCGTGTTTGAGCAGTTCTTC. Its protein product is CASSEPTSVFEQFF.

The V gene is TRBV11-2, the J gene TRBJ2-5, with 12 bases lining up with TRBD1. CDR1 SGHAT and CDR2 FQNNGV come from the germline V gene. The CDR3 is 15 residues long. V dropped 4 bases and J dropped 5; count of bases not matched to a gene: 5. The CDR3 nucleotides read TGTGCCAGCAGCTCCGGGACAGGGGGCGTGGAGACCCAGTACTTC. It translates to CASSSGTGGVETQYF.

This chain links TRBV9 with TRBJ2-5; 9 bases agree with TRBD1. The CDR3 sequence is 15 residues long. The germline V gene has CDR1 SGDLS and CDR2 YYNGEE. The V and J ends lost 4 bases and 4 bases, in that order; junction bases with no gene match: 8. This chain's CDR3 is CASSPGQGATETQYF. The CDR3 nucleotides read TGTGCCAGCAGCCCGGGACAGGGCGCTACAGAGACCCAGTACTTC.

The rearrangement links TRBV28 to TRBJ1-2; 12 positions match TRBD1. Germline-derived CDR1 and CDR2 are MDHEN and SYDVKM. The CDR3 extends over 14 amino acids. The J segment lost 12 bases and the V segment lost 3 bases, leaving 8 bases of the junction unmatched. The CDR3 spells CASSFRDRGQTDTF. The CDR3 DNA reads as TGTGCCAGCAGTTTCCGGGACAGGGGGCAAACGGACACCTTC.

The V gene is TRBV2, the J gene TRBJ2-5, with 8 bases lining up with TRBD2. V lost 5 bases and J lost 5; bases outside the gene matches: 13. The germline V gene has CDR1 SNHLY and CDR2 FYNNEI. This CDR3 spans 16 amino acids. In nucleotides, the CDR3 is TGTGCCAGCAGTTTTCCGACTAGCGAGCGCGTTGAGACCCAGTACTTC. Translated: CASSFPTSERVETQYF.

The chain couples TRBV4-1 to TRBJ2-1; the match to TRBD1 covers 7 bases. The CDR3 contains 15 residues. Germline CDR1 is MGHRA and CDR2 is YSYEKL. V dropped 1 base and J dropped 9; count of bases not matched to a gene: 9. The CDR3 sequence: CASSQAGTARSEQFF. Written as DNA, the CDR3 is TGCGCCAGCAGCCAAGCTGGGACAGCCAGAAGTGAGCAGTTCTTC.

The V call is TRBV4-2, the J call TRBJ1-3; D unresolved. Germline lookup yields CDR1 LGHNA and CDR2 YNFKEQ. Trimming cost V 1 base and J 0 bases, with 7 bases left between them. The CDR3 length is 15 residues. CDR3 in amino acids: CASSQVQYSGNTIYF. DNA for the CDR3: TGTGCCAGCAGCCAAGTTCAGTACTCTGGAAACACCATATATTTT.

The rearrangement links TRBV28 to TRBJ2-7, with D unclear. Germline CDR1 MDHEN, CDR2 SYDVKM. The CDR3 runs to 13 residues. Trimming shortened V by 3 bases and J by 2 bases, and 8 bases separated the two germline ends. The CDR3 sequence: CASSLNGPYEQYF. The CDR3 nucleotides are TGTGCCAGCAGTTTGAACGGCCCCTACGAGCAGTACTTC.